This TCR beta chain emerged from a study of T cell changes during pregnancy in multiple sclerosis. V lost 5 bases and J 8 bases, leaving 19 bases between the germline ends. The germline gives CDR1 SGHTA, CDR2 FQGNSA. CDR3 size: 15 residues. Profiling relied on immunoSEQ multiplex PCR, and the TCRdb table lists in-frame clones only, not all of them. The sample holds 90,000 to 150,000 clones, approximately 93% seen once. V and J are TRBV7-2 and TRBJ2-1; TRBD1 might be the D (6 bases). The sequence was obtained from a female donor with multiple sclerosis, enrolled in a pregnancy study. Material: peripheral blood, obtained before pregnancy. CDR3 region: CASSPILRDIDEQFF. DNA for the CDR3: TGTGCCAGCAGCCCGATCCTCCGGGACATAGATGAGCAGTTCTTC. Filled out from reference TRBV7-2 and TRBJ2-1, the complete variable domain reads GAGVSQSPSNKVTEKGKDVELRCDPISGHTALYWYRQSLGQGLEFLIYFQGNSAPDKSGLPSDRFSAERTGGSVSTLTIQRTQQEDSAVYLCASSPILRDIDEQFFGPGTRLTVL.